These 21 T cell receptor beta chains were all obtained from the same sample, sequenced in a study of blood T cell repertoires in COVID-19. Some clones are missing from TCRdb's copy, which holds only in-frame ones; the method was immunoSEQ multiplex PCR. Among approximately 400,000 clones listed, roughly four fifths were seen once. The specimen was PBMCs or T cells enriched from blood (not recorded which). These receptors were taken from a woman between 45 and 65 years old who had recovered from COVID-19.

The rearrangement joins TRBV29-1 to TRBJ2-1; 7 bases agree with TRBD2. The germline gives CDR1 SQVTM, CDR2 ANQGSEA. V gave up 7 bases and J gave up 8 bases; unmatched junction bases: 11. The CDR3 loop spans 13 amino acids. The CDR3 loop is CSADSGGIDEQFF. The CDR3 bases are TGCAGCGCAGATTCCGGGGGGATCGATGAGCAGTTCTTC.

This clone was detected once. The J gene is TRBJ1-2, the V gene TRBV5-8, with D possibly matching TRBD1 (6 bases). CDR1 SGHTS and CDR2 YDEGEE come from the germline V gene. The ends were cut back, 2 bases at V and 7 bases at J, with 27 bases in the middle. The CDR3 runs 18 residues. This CDR3 is CASSFLLGRGPWSGGYTF. The CDR3 coding sequence is TGTGCCAGCAGCTTCCTTCTGGGCAGGGGCCCTTGGAGTGGTGGCTACACCTTC.

The CDR3 nucleotides are TGTGCCAGCAGCTTAGCGCCCCCCGGGACAGTCGGAAACACCATATATTTT. It translates to CASSLAPPGTVGNTIYF. V gene TRBV7-2 combines with J gene TRBJ1-3; 7 bases align to TRBD1. With V trimmed by 0 bases and J by 4 bases, 9 bases remained unmatched. Per germline, CDR1 SGHTA and CDR2 FQGNSA. CDR3 length: 17 residues.

The chain combines TRBV7-8 with TRBJ1-6; D unclear. Trimming removed 1 base from V and 8 bases from J, with 6 bases in between. Germline-derived CDR1 and CDR2 are SGHVS and FQNEAQ. This CDR3 region has 13 residues. In nucleotides, the CDR3 is TGTGCCAGCAGCTTAGTGAGCGATTCACCCCTCCACTTT. Its protein product is CASSLVSDSPLHF.

The chain is built from TRBV5-4 and TRBJ1-6; 7 nucleotides match TRBD1. This CDR3 is built from 14 residues. Trimming took 5 bases from V and 8 from J; bases not matched to a gene: 7. The germline CDR1 and CDR2 sequences are SGHNT and YYREEE (reference sequence). The CDR3 protein is CASRGDSLYSPLHF. The CDR3 DNA reads TGTGCCAGCAGGGGGGACAGTCTCTATTCACCCCTCCACTTT. Full variable domain (missing parts from reference TRBV5-4 and TRBJ1-6): ETGVTQSPTHLIKTRGQQVTLRCSSQSGHNTVSWYQQALGQGPQFIFQYYREEENGRGNFPPRFSGLQFPNYSSELNVNALELDDSALYLCASRGDSLYSPLHFGNGTRLTVT.

The chain links TRBV19 to TRBJ1-4; TRBD1 agrees at 7 bases. Germline CDR1 LNHDA, CDR2 SQIVND (reference sequence). The CDR3 length is 16 residues. V was pared by 3 bases and J by 7 bases, with 11 bases of the junction left unmatched. CDR3: CASSMGIRDRVEKLFF. The CDR3 nucleotides are TGTGCCAGTAGTATGGGTATCAGGGACAGAGTTGAAAAACTGTTTTTT.

The count of this clone is one. The V and J genes are TRBV19 and TRBJ2-1; 11 bases match TRBD2. The germline CDR1 and CDR2 sequences are LNHDA and SQIVND (reference sequence). This CDR3 comprises 15 residues. Trimming removed 5 bases from V and 4 bases from J; junction bases left unmatched: 4. CDR3 in amino acids: CASSAIAGGYNEQFF. The DNA for the CDR3 is TGTGCCAGTAGTGCGATAGCGGGAGGGTACAATGAGCAGTTCTTC.

The genes are TRBV3-1 (or the pseudogene TRBV3-2) and TRBJ2-1, with 8 bases lining up with TRBD2. Trimming cost V 5 bases and J 6 bases; bases outside gene matches: 9. The CDR3 sequence is 15 residues long. CDR1 and CDR2 from the germline V gene are LGHDT and YNNKEL (reference sequence). The CDR3 is CASSFLAGRSNEQFF. The CDR3 DNA is TGTGCCAGCAGCTTTTTAGCGGGGCGGTCCAATGAGCAGTTCTTC.

The chain couples TRBV18 to TRBJ1-2; 10 bases agree with TRBD1. Germline V gives CDR1 KGHSH, CDR2 LQKENI. CDR3 size: 15 residues. Trimming took 1 base from V and 4 from J; bases not matched to a gene: 3. The CDR3 spells CASSPRQGAGYGYTF. The DNA for the CDR3 is TGTGCCAGCTCACCACGACAGGGGGCTGGCTATGGCTACACCTTC.

The sample holds one count of this clone. The CDR3 DNA reads TGTGCCAGCAGCCGAATCGTCCTCAACCGGGGACAGGGGAACACTGAAGCTTTCTTT. Amino acid sequence: CASSRIVLNRGQGNTEAFF. The V call is TRBV11-3, the J call TRBJ1-1, with 9 positions matching TRBD1. The ends lost 5 bases at V and 1 base at J; junction bases unmatched: 17. This CDR3 is 19 amino acids long. The germline gives CDR1 SGHNT, CDR2 YENEEA. Full variable domain (remainder filled in from reference TRBV11-3 and TRBJ1-1): EAGVVQSPRYKIIEKKQPVAFWCNPISGHNTLYWYLQNLGQGPELLIRYENEEAVDDSQLPKDRFSAERLKGVDSTLKIQPAELGDSAVYLCASSRIVLNRGQGNTEAFFGQGTRLTVV.

The chain joins TRBV5-1 to TRBJ2-7; TRBD2 might be the D (6 bases). The length of the CDR3 is 15 residues. Trimming shortened V by 1 base and J by 2 bases, and 13 bases separated the two germline ends. Germline CDR1 is SGHRS and CDR2 is YFSETQ. In DNA, the CDR3 is TGCGCCAGCAGCTTGCGGGATAGCGGAACCTACGAGCAGTACTTC. Protein product: CASSLRDSGTYEQYF.

Points on this clone: The junction departs from the called germline gene at one end, perhaps through a read error. The chain has TRBV5-6 and TRBJ2-3; D is undetermined. Germline CDR1 reads SGHDT; CDR2 reads YYEEEE. The CDR3 covers 13 residues. CDR3 DNA sequence: TGTGCCAGCCGCTTAGATCTAACAGATACGCAGTATTTT. Its translation: CASRLDLTDTQYF. Full variable domain (outside the CDR3, taken from reference TRBV5-6 and TRBJ2-3): DAGVTQSPTHLIKTRGQQVTLRCSPKSGHDTVSWYQQALGQGPQFIFQYYEEEERQRGNFPDRFSGHQFPNYSSELNVNALLLGDSALYLCASRLDLTDTQYFGPGTRLTVL.

V is TRBV30 and J is TRBJ1-2; TRBD1 matches at 8 bases. V lost 3 bases to trimming and J lost 7 bases; unmatched junction nucleotides: 7. The CDR3 is made up of 13 amino acids. CDR1 and CDR2 (germline): GTSNPN, SVGIG (reference sequence). CDR3: CAWREQGVGGYTF. CDR3 sequence (DNA): TGTGCCTGGAGAGAACAGGGGGTTGGTGGCTACACCTTC. The complete variable domain, with remaining parts taken from reference TRBV30 and TRBJ1-2, reads SQTIHQWPATLVQPVGSPLSLECTVEGTSNPNLYWYRQAAGRGLQLLFYSVGIGQISSEVPQNLSASRPQDRQFILSSKKLLLSDSGFYLCAWREQGVGGYTFGSGTRLTVV.

CDR3 coding DNA: TGTGCCAGCAGTTACTCCGGGACACGGGGCGGGGAGCTGTTTTTT. Its translation: CASSYSGTRGGELFF. This sequence joins TRBV6-2 or TRBV6-3 and TRBJ2-2; D is perhaps TRBD1 (6 bases). Germline V gives CDR1 MNHEY, CDR2 SVGEGT. The germline V and J ends were trimmed by 0 bases and 7 bases, with 12 bases remaining between them. The CDR3 is 15 amino acids.

The rearrangement joins TRBV19 to TRBJ2-2; 9 bases fit TRBD2. The CDR3 spans 14 residues. The V gene's germline CDR1 is LNHDA and CDR2 SQIVND (reference sequence). J was trimmed by 7 bases and V by 7 bases; bases with no gene match: 7. As DNA, the CDR3 is TGTGCCAGTAAGGTGGCGGGAGGGAACGGGGAGCTGTTTTTT. Its protein is CASKVAGGNGELFF.

The chain joins TRBV24-1 to TRBJ2-2, with TRBD1 matching over 7 bases. The V gene end was trimmed by 7 bases and the J gene end by 7 bases; junction bases not matched to a gene: 14. This CDR3 is built from 16 residues. Looked up from germline, CDR1 is KGHDR and CDR2 is SFDVKD. The CDR3 nucleotides are TGTGCCACCAGGATATTAAGGGGGCAGAGGGACGGGGAGCTGTTTTTT. Amino acids: CATRILRGQRDGELFF.

Here the CDR3 reads CASTPLTGQSSGANVLTF. CDR3 in DNA: TGTGCCAGTACCCCACTGACAGGGCAGAGCTCTGGGGCCAACGTCCTGACTTTC. V usage is TRBV19 and J usage is TRBJ2-6; 7 nucleotides line up with TRBD1. The CDR3 runs 18 residues. The V and J ends lost 7 bases and 0 bases, in that order; junction bases with no gene match: 12. The V gene's germline CDR1 is LNHDA and CDR2 SQIVND (reference sequence).

The chain combines TRBV19 with TRBJ1-1; D uncertain. V lost 2 bases and J lost 1, with 11 bases in between. The germline V gene has CDR1 LNHDA and CDR2 SQIVND (reference sequence). The CDR3 length is 15 residues. The CDR3 nucleotides are TGTGCCAGTAGTATACCCACTTTACCGAACACTGAAGCTTTCTTT. Its translation: CASSIPTLPNTEAFF.

CDR3 amino acids: CSARAGTESIQYF. The CDR3 coding sequence is TGCAGCGCCCGCGCGGGGACAGAGAGCATTCAGTACTTC. This chain joins TRBV29-1 and TRBJ2-4, with D tentatively TRBD1 (7 bases). The CDR3 spans 13 residues. Germline V gene lookup returns CDR1 SQVTM and CDR2 ANQGSEA. The V end was cut by 7 bases, the J end by 9 bases, with 19 bases between.

This CDR3 reads CASSLMAGGTGELFF. As DNA, the CDR3 is TGCGCCAGCAGCTTGATGGCGGGAGGCACCGGGGAGCTGTTTTTT. The V gene is TRBV5-1, the J gene TRBJ2-2, with TRBD2 identical over 8 bases. The CDR3 covers 15 residues. The J segment lost 4 bases and the V segment lost 1 base, leaving 3 bases of the junction unmatched. Germline V gives CDR1 SGHRS, CDR2 YFSETQ.

V and J are TRBV27 and TRBJ2-2, with D hard to call. Germline CDR1 reads MNHEY; CDR2 reads SMNVEV (reference sequence). Trimming stripped 5 bases from V and 4 bases from J, with 11 bases between. The CDR3 length is 14 residues. The CDR3 sequence is CASSPAGLTGELFF. As DNA, the CDR3 is TGTGCCAGCAGTCCCGCCGGTCTCACCGGGGAGCTGTTTTTT.